This TCR beta chain was identified during a study of immune evolution from preneoplasia to lung adenocarcinoma. Study results and limitations: Clonality was highest in normal lung, lower in later-stage lesions apparently. Top clone frequencies peaked in normal lung, apparently declining through invasive adenocarcinoma.

The CDR3 spans 13 residues. Per the germline V gene, CDR1 is ENHRY and CDR2 is SYGVKD. About this clone: Its antigen is unknown. A read error may produce the germline difference seen at one junction end.

Some clones are missing from TCRdb's copy, which holds only in-frame ones; the method was immunoSEQ multiplex PCR. The table has approximately 7,400 clones, approximately 78% seen once. Between about 2014 and 2018, patients underwent resection in Japan or China. The chain couples TRBV10-3 to TRBJ1-5; D is possibly TRBD1 (5 bases). The source of this sequence is a person in their 70s with lung adenocarcinoma. Sequencing was carried out using FFPE adjacent normal lung tissue. CDR3 protein: CAISDSSNQSQHF. The CDR3 DNA reads as TGTGCCATCTCTGACAGCTCCAATCAGTCCCAGCATTTT.